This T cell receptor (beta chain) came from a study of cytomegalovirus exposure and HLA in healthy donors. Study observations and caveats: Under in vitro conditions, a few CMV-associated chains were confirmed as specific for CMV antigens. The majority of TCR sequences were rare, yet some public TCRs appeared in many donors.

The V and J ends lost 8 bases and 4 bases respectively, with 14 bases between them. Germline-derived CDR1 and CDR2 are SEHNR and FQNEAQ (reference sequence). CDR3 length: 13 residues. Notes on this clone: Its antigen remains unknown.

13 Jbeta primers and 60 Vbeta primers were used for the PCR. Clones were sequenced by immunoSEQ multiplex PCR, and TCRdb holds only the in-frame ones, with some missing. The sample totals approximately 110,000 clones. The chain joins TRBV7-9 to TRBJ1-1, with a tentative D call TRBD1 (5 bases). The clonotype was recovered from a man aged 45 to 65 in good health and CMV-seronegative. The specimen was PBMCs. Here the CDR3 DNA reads TGTGCCAGCCTCCCGCAGGGTGGCACTGAAGCTTTCTTT. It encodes CASLPQGGTEAFF.